In this sample, the clone carrying this T cell receptor beta chain turned up many times. A sample-barcoded 5' primer and a J-beta primer mix were used in a second PCR of about 6 to 11 cycles. Each cDNA molecule was tagged by a template-switch adaptor that had 12 random nucleotides. TCRdb re-derived calls from the 5' RACE reads in MiXCR, one entry per CDR3 protein. The table records some 1.4 million distinct CDR3 sequences, approximately 40% of them present only once. These data come from a study of blood T cells in healthy people across ages. With V trimmed by 4 bases and J by 6 bases, 13 bases remained unmatched. Germline V gene lookup returns CDR1 SGHRS and CDR2 YFSETQ. The CDR3 consists of 16 residues.

The receptor comes from a woman between 18 and 29 years old in good health. The genes are TRBV5-1 and TRBJ2-3; 8 bases map to TRBD2. Sequences were obtained from blood. The CDR3 DNA sequence: TGCGCCAGCAGCCTTCTTGCGGGAGGAGGAGCCGATACGCAGTATTTT. It specifies CASSLLAGGGADTQYF.